The TCR beta chain under discussion was sequenced for a study of Graves' ophthalmopathy and Graves' hyperthyroidism. The CDR3 has 14 amino acids. Deletions cut 3 bases from V and 4 bases from J, with 13 bases between. CDR1 and CDR2 (germline): SGHRS, YFSETQ. Study-level points and caveats: Also, most clonotypes expanded in the thyroid above 0.001 frequency appeared in blood.

Exclusion covered patients with other autoimmune diseases or uncontrolled infections (as well as pregnancy or lactation). This clonotype was picked up many times. Its target is not known. Researchers took RNA transcripts and amplified TCR beta CDR3 regions from them. In the first round, RT-PCR was carried out with HTBI primers, and a multiplex PCR formed the second round. TCRdb reanalysed the multiplex PCR reads using MiXCR and keeps one entry per CDR3 protein. Among roughly 420,000 distinct CDR3 sequences listed, more than 20% were seen once. The chain is built from TRBV5-1 and TRBJ1-1, with no clear D. This sequence originates from a woman in her late teens or twenties with stable Graves' hyperthyroidism. The sample comprised peripheral blood. CDR3 amino acids: CASSWAGEGTEAFF. The CDR3 DNA sequence: TGCGCCAGCAGCTGGGCTGGCGAAGGCACTGAAGCTTTCTTT.